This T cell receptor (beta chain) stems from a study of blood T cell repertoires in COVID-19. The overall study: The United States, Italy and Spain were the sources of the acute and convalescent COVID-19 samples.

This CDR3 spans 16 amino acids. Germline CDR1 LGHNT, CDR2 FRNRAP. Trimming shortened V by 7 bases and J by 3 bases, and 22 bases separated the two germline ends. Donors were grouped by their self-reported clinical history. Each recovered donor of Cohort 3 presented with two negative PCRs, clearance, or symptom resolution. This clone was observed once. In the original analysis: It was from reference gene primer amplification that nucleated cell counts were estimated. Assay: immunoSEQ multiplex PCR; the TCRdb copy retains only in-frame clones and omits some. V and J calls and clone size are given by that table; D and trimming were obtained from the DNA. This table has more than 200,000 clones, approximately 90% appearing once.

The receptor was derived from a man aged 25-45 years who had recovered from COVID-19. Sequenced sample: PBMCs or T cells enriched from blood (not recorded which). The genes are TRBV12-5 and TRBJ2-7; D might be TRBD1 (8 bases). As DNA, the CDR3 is TGTGCTAGTGCCCGGGGAGGGAGACAGGGGCACTACGAGCAGTACTTC. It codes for CASARGGRQGHYEQYF.